This TCR beta chain was obtained from a study of early T cells in non-severe SARS-CoV-2 infection. Study at large: Chains from this unsorted whole-blood bulk RNA could not be paired.

Via MiXCR, TCRdb re-called the 5' RACE reads, giving one row per CDR3 protein. The table has tens of thousands of distinct CDR3 sequences, approximately 9.3% seen once. This clonotype was counted ten times or more. Germline lookup yields CDR1 SGHRS and CDR2 YFSETQ. Trimming took 4 bases from V and 3 from J; bases not matched to a gene: 0. The CDR3 totals 13 residues. Sample: whole blood. The chain has TRBV5-1 and TRBJ2-2, with TRBD2 matching over 7 bases. This TCR came from an adult who was a healthcare worker with PCR-confirmed SARS-CoV-2 infection or an uninfected control (not recorded which). Here the CDR3 DNA reads TGCGCCAGCAGCCGGGGGGACACCGGGGAGCTGTTTTTT. It codes for CASSRGDTGELFF.